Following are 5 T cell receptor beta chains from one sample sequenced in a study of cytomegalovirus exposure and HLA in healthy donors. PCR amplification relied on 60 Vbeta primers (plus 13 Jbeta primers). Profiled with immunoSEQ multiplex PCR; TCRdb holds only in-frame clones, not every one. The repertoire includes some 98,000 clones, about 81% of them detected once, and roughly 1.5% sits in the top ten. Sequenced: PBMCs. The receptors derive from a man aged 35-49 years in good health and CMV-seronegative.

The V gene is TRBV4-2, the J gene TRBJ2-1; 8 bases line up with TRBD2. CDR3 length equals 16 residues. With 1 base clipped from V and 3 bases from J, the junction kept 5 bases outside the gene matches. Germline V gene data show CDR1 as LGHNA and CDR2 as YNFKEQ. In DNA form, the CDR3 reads TGTGCCAGCAGCCAAGTCAATAGCGGGGTCTACAATGAGCAGTTCTTC. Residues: CASSQVNSGVYNEQFF.

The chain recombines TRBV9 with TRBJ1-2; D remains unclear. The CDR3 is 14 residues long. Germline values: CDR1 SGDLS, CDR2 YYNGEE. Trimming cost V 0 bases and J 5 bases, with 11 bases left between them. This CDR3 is CASSVEERGYGYTF. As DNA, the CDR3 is TGTGCCAGCAGCGTAGAGGAACGGGGATATGGCTACACCTTC.

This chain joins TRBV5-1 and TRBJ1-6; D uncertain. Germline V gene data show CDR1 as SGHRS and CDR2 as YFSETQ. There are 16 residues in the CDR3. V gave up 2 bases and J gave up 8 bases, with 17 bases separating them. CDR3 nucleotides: TGCGCCAGCAGCTTAAGGACGGGAGCAATGGATTCACCCCTCCACTTT. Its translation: CASSLRTGAMDSPLHF. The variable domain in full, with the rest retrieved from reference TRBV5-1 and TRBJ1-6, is KAGVTQTPRYLIKTRGQQVTLSCSPISGHRSVSWYQQTPGQGLQFLFEYFSETQRNKGNFPGRFSGRQFSNSRSEMNVSTLELGDSALYLCASSLRTGAMDSPLHFGNGTRLTVT.

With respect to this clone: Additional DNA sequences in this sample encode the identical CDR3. This CDR3 is CASSKLGVNYEQYF. For the CDR3, the DNA is TGTGCCAGCAGTAAACTCGGAGTTAACTACGAGCAGTACTTC. The chain couples TRBV7-8 to TRBJ2-7; unclear D gene. The germline V and J ends were trimmed by 6 bases and 3 bases, with 15 bases remaining between them. Germline loops: CDR1 SGHVS, CDR2 FQNEAQ. This CDR3 has 14 residues.

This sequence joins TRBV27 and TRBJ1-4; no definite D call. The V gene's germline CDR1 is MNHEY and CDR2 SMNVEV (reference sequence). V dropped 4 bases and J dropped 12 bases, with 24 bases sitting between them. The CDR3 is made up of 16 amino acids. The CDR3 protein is CASSSPSGQPRAELFF. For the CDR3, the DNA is TGTGCCAGCAGTTCACCATCGGGTCAACCGCGGGCGGAACTGTTTTTT.